This is a list of T cell receptor beta chains from one sample in a study of human T cells and chemical hapten exposure. TCRdb redid the calling of the RACE reads with MiXCR, one entry per CDR3 protein. The sample lists some 46,000 distinct CDR3 sequences, 4.3% occurring once. Sequenced input: whole blood. Every receptor here comes from a female donor in good health. Some clones in this sample may be carry-over from other donors' samples. Both conserved end residues are part of each CDR3. A D gene is named only where the DNA matches it firmly. Clone size is stated in some rows and not others, as once, few, many or a class when expanded.

v_call: TRBV11-1; d_call: -; j_call: TRBJ2-7; clone_size: many; cdr3_nt: TGTGCCAGCAGCTTAGTCCGGGGATACGAGCAGTACTTC; cdr3_aa: CASSLVRGYEQYF
v_call: TRBV6-6; d_call: -; j_call: TRBJ2-5; clone_size: many; cdr3_nt: TGTGCCAGCAGTTACCCCGGCAGGAGGGGTACGGAGACCCAGTACTTC; cdr3_aa: CASSYPGRRGTETQYF
v_call: TRBV5-1; d_call: -; j_call: TRBJ2-3; clone_size: many; cdr3_nt: TGCGCCAGCAGCTTACCCCGGGACACCACAGATACGCAGTATTTT; cdr3_aa: CASSLPRDTTDTQYF
v_call: TRBV29-1; d_call: -; j_call: TRBJ2-4; clone_size: many; cdr3_nt: TGCAGCGTTGAAGATCAGGGATCCAAAAACATTCAGTACTTC; cdr3_aa: CSVEDQGSKNIQYF
v_call: TRBV7-3; d_call: -; j_call: TRBJ2-3; clone_size: many; cdr3_nt: TGTGCCAGCAGCTTCGCCGGGGATCATCGCACAGATACGCAGTATTTT; cdr3_aa: CASSFAGDHRTDTQYF
v_call: TRBV20-1; d_call: -; j_call: TRBJ2-1; clone_size: -; cdr3_nt: TGCAGTGCTAGAATCGACAGGGAGCAGTTCTTC; cdr3_aa: CSARIDREQFF
v_call: TRBV29-1; d_call: TRBD1; j_call: TRBJ1-1; clone_size: many; cdr3_nt: TGCAGCGTTCCCCGGGACAGGGGTCTCCTCACTGAAGCTTTCTTT; cdr3_aa: CSVPRDRGLLTEAFF
v_call: TRBV29-1; d_call: -; j_call: TRBJ1-3; clone_size: many; cdr3_nt: TGCAGCGTTGAGGACGGTGGAAACACCATATATTTT; cdr3_aa: CSVEDGGNTIYF
v_call: TRBV6-2/TRBV6-3; d_call: -; j_call: TRBJ1-1; clone_size: many; cdr3_nt: TGTGCCAGCAGTTACTCGTTTATCCAGGTGACGGATGAAGCTTTCTTT; cdr3_aa: CASSYSFIQVTDEAFF
v_call: TRBV12-3/TRBV12-4; d_call: TRBD2; j_call: TRBJ2-3; clone_size: many; cdr3_nt: TGTGCCAGCAGTGGTCTATTAGCGGGGGCTCCCTGGGATACGCAGTATTTT; cdr3_aa: CASSGLLAGAPWDTQYF
v_call: TRBV7-2; d_call: -; j_call: TRBJ2-1; clone_size: many; cdr3_nt: TGTGCCAGCAGCCCCAAACGAATACCGAATGAGCAGTTCTTC; cdr3_aa: CASSPKRIPNEQFF
v_call: TRBV6-2/TRBV6-3; d_call: -; j_call: TRBJ1-5; clone_size: many; cdr3_nt: TGTGCCAGCAGTTACGGGGAACTAAGCAATCAGCCCCAGCATTTT; cdr3_aa: CASSYGELSNQPQHF
v_call: TRBV3-1; d_call: -; j_call: TRBJ1-5; clone_size: many; cdr3_nt: TGTGCCAGCAGCCAGGGGGATCAGCCCCAGCATTTT; cdr3_aa: CASSQGDQPQHF
v_call: TRBV15; d_call: -; j_call: TRBJ1-2; clone_size: many; cdr3_nt: TGTGCCACCAGCAGAGATCCGGGCGGCCACTATGGCTACACCTTC; cdr3_aa: CATSRDPGGHYGYTF
v_call: TRBV10-3; d_call: -; j_call: TRBJ2-3; clone_size: many; cdr3_nt: TGTGCCATCTCGCCTAGCACAGATACGCAGTATTTT; cdr3_aa: CAISPSTDTQYF
v_call: TRBV13; d_call: -; j_call: TRBJ1-5; clone_size: few; cdr3_nt: TGTGCCAGCAGCTTAGATAGCCGGGAAGGCGACAATCAGCCCCAGCATTTT; cdr3_aa: CASSLDSREGDNQPQHF
v_call: TRBV29-1; d_call: -; j_call: TRBJ1-2; clone_size: -; cdr3_nt: TGCAGCGCCACAAGGGTCCAGGGGCATGATGGCGACACCTTC; cdr3_aa: CSATRVQGHDGDTF
v_call: TRBV29-1; d_call: -; j_call: TRBJ2-1; clone_size: -; cdr3_nt: TGCAGCGTGACTCTCAATGAGCAGTTCTTC; cdr3_aa: CSVTLNEQFF
v_call: TRBV15; d_call: -; j_call: TRBJ1-6; clone_size: many; cdr3_nt: TGTGCCACCAGCATCAGGGGAGGCTCACCCCTCCACTTT; cdr3_aa: CATSIRGGSPLHF
v_call: TRBV5-1; d_call: -; j_call: TRBJ1-2; clone_size: many; cdr3_nt: TGCGCCAGCAGCTTGGCCCAGGTCGGAGATGGCTACACCTTC; cdr3_aa: CASSLAQVGDGYTF
v_call: TRBV6-2/TRBV6-3; d_call: TRBD2; j_call: TRBJ2-5; clone_size: many; cdr3_nt: TGTGCCAGCGGAAGGGGACTAGCGGGGAACCAAGAGACCCAGTACTTC; cdr3_aa: CASGRGLAGNQETQYF
v_call: TRBV15; d_call: -; j_call: TRBJ1-5; clone_size: many; cdr3_nt: TGTGCCACCAGTAGAGACAGAGGTCAGCCCCAGCATTTT; cdr3_aa: CATSRDRGQPQHF
v_call: TRBV28; d_call: -; j_call: TRBJ1-2; clone_size: -; cdr3_nt: TGTGCCAGCAGTTTGGACCGGGACTATGGCTACACCTTC; cdr3_aa: CASSLDRDYGYTF
v_call: TRBV9; d_call: -; j_call: TRBJ2-5; clone_size: many; cdr3_nt: TGTGCCAGCAGCGCTAACCGGGCGGATAGGGAAGAGACCCAGTACTTC; cdr3_aa: CASSANRADREETQYF
v_call: TRBV27; d_call: TRBD1; j_call: TRBJ2-7; clone_size: many; cdr3_nt: TGTGCCAGTCGGACCGGACAGGGCTACGAGCAGTACTTC; cdr3_aa: CASRTGQGYEQYF
v_call: TRBV9; d_call: -; j_call: TRBJ2-7; clone_size: -; cdr3_nt: TGTGCCAGCAGCAGAGGGGTGGGCCGAAGCCTTTCCTACGAGCAGTACTTC; cdr3_aa: CASSRGVGRSLSYEQYF
v_call: TRBV6-5; d_call: -; j_call: TRBJ1-6; clone_size: -; cdr3_nt: TGTGCCACCCGAGACGGACTTTATAATTCACCCCTCCACTTT; cdr3_aa: CATRDGLYNSPLHF
v_call: TRBV12-3/TRBV12-4; d_call: -; j_call: TRBJ1-1; clone_size: few; cdr3_nt: TGTGCCAGCAGTCGGACCGGGGCACCAAACACTGAAGCTTTCTTT; cdr3_aa: CASSRTGAPNTEAFF
v_call: TRBV7-9; d_call: TRBD2; j_call: TRBJ2-1; clone_size: -; cdr3_nt: TGTGCCAGCAGCAGGACGGGACTAGCGGGGGACAATGAGCAGTTCTTC; cdr3_aa: CASSRTGLAGDNEQFF
v_call: TRBV4-2; d_call: TRBD1; j_call: TRBJ1-2; clone_size: many; cdr3_nt: TGTGCCAGCAGCCAAGAAGGAATTACAGGGGCTAACTATGGCTACACCTTC; cdr3_aa: CASSQEGITGANYGYTF
v_call: TRBV6-1; d_call: -; j_call: TRBJ1-5; clone_size: -; cdr3_nt: TGTGCCAGCGAAACTCTAGGGGGCAATCAGCCCCAGCATTTT; cdr3_aa: CASETLGGNQPQHF
v_call: TRBV12-3/TRBV12-4; d_call: -; j_call: TRBJ2-7; clone_size: medium-sized; cdr3_nt: TGTGCCAGCAGTTCAAGCAGGGCAACCTACGAGCAGTACTTC; cdr3_aa: CASSSSRATYEQYF
v_call: TRBV3-1; d_call: TRBD1; j_call: TRBJ1-5; clone_size: -; cdr3_nt: TGTGCCAGCAGCCAATCAGGGGGCCATCAGCCCCAGCATTTT; cdr3_aa: CASSQSGGHQPQHF
v_call: TRBV21-1; d_call: -; j_call: TRBJ2-4; clone_size: few; cdr3_nt: TGTGCCAGCAGCCCTGGGACAGGGATGACCAAAAACATTCAGTACTTC; cdr3_aa: CASSPGTGMTKNIQYF
v_call: TRBV19; d_call: TRBD1; j_call: TRBJ1-1; clone_size: -; cdr3_nt: TGTGCCAGTAGTAGAAGGGGGCTCACTGAAGCTTTCTTT; cdr3_aa: CASSRRGLTEAFF
v_call: TRBV27; d_call: TRBD1; j_call: TRBJ1-2; clone_size: -; cdr3_nt: TGTGCCAGCAGCCAAGACAGGGCCTACAATTATGGCTACACCTTC; cdr3_aa: CASSQDRAYNYGYTF
v_call: TRBV18; d_call: -; j_call: TRBJ1-6; clone_size: many; cdr3_nt: TGTGCCAGCTCACCTAAAGAGAATTCACCCCTCCACTTT; cdr3_aa: CASSPKENSPLHF
v_call: TRBV5-5; d_call: TRBD1; j_call: TRBJ1-1; clone_size: many; cdr3_nt: TGTGCCAGCAGCGTACAGGGGGCGCCTGAAGCTTTCTTT; cdr3_aa: CASSVQGAPEAFF
v_call: TRBV7-9; d_call: -; j_call: TRBJ1-5; clone_size: -; cdr3_nt: TGTGCCAGCAGCCGGGACGGTGATGGGCCCCAGCATTTT; cdr3_aa: CASSRDGDGPQHF
v_call: TRBV5-5; d_call: TRBD1; j_call: TRBJ2-3; clone_size: few; cdr3_nt: TGTGCCAGCAGTTTTCGGACAGGGAGCACAGATACGCAGTATTTT; cdr3_aa: CASSFRTGSTDTQYF
v_call: TRBV5-6; d_call: -; j_call: TRBJ2-7; clone_size: -; cdr3_nt: TGTGCCAGCAGCTTTACCTTTGGGGCGTTGGACGAGCAGTACTTC; cdr3_aa: CASSFTFGALDEQYF
v_call: TRBV20-1; d_call: TRBD1; j_call: TRBJ1-2; clone_size: many; cdr3_nt: TGCAGTGCTCGAATAGGACAGGGTGACTATGGCTACACCTTC; cdr3_aa: CSARIGQGDYGYTF
v_call: TRBV6-1; d_call: -; j_call: TRBJ1-5; clone_size: many; cdr3_nt: TGTGCCAGCAGTGAGGGGATCCAGCCCCAGCATTTT; cdr3_aa: CASSEGIQPQHF
v_call: TRBV2; d_call: -; j_call: TRBJ1-5; clone_size: -; cdr3_nt: TGTGCCAGCAAGGACATGTTAGGGGGTCAGCCCCAGCATTTT; cdr3_aa: CASKDMLGGQPQHF
v_call: TRBV18; d_call: TRBD1; j_call: TRBJ2-3; clone_size: many; cdr3_nt: TGTGCCAGCTTCGGGACAGGCACAGATACGCAGTATTTT; cdr3_aa: CASFGTGTDTQYF
v_call: TRBV3-1; d_call: -; j_call: TRBJ2-6; clone_size: many; cdr3_nt: TGTGCCAGCAGCCGCGACACAGGGACTGGGGCCAACGTCCTGACTTTC; cdr3_aa: CASSRDTGTGANVLTF
v_call: TRBV5-4; d_call: -; j_call: TRBJ2-7; clone_size: few; cdr3_nt: TGTGCCAGCAGCCTGGACGGAACCTACGAGCAGTACTTC; cdr3_aa: CASSLDGTYEQYF
v_call: TRBV5-1; d_call: TRBD2; j_call: TRBJ2-3; clone_size: few; cdr3_nt: TGCGCCAGCAGCTTCTGGCCCTTAAGCGGGGGGTCAGATACGCAGTATTTT; cdr3_aa: CASSFWPLSGGSDTQYF
v_call: TRBV20-1; d_call: TRBD1; j_call: TRBJ1-5; clone_size: -; cdr3_nt: TGCAGTGCTAGGCCCACAGGGGAACGGAATCAGCCCCAGCATTTT; cdr3_aa: CSARPTGERNQPQHF
v_call: TRBV20-1; d_call: TRBD1; j_call: TRBJ1-1; clone_size: many; cdr3_nt: TGCAGTGCTAGAGAACCACAGGGGGCGAACACTGAAGCTTTCTTT; cdr3_aa: CSAREPQGANTEAFF
v_call: TRBV5-1; d_call: -; j_call: TRBJ1-6; clone_size: many; cdr3_nt: TGCGCCAGCAGCGCCCAACCAGGGGACGCTAATTCACCCCTCCACTTT; cdr3_aa: CASSAQPGDANSPLHF
v_call: TRBV12-3/TRBV12-4; d_call: TRBD2; j_call: TRBJ2-7; clone_size: -; cdr3_nt: TGTGCCAGCAGGGTGCTTGGGACTAGCGGGGGGCTTCCCCACGAGCAGTACTTC; cdr3_aa: CASRVLGTSGGLPHEQYF
v_call: TRBV2; d_call: -; j_call: TRBJ1-3; clone_size: many; cdr3_nt: TGTGCCAGCAGTGAAGCGGGGCAGGCCCTAAGAAACACCATATATTTT; cdr3_aa: CASSEAGQALRNTIYF